The 18 T cell receptor beta chains below all came from one sample that was sequenced in a study of graft-versus-host responses after intestinal transplantation (dated by TCRdb to the early 2020s). Their antigen targets remain unknown. Explained via the paper, the time point label denotes: cells obtained before transplantation from donor or recipient. Libraries came from the immunoSEQ multiplex PCR assay. In TCRdb, the immuneACCESS table is reduced to in-frame sequences with V and J assigned. These tables do not hold every clone; where another copy was compared, an unresolved V gene accounts for under half, and the others remain unexplained. Recorded for this sample are about 120,000 clones; around nine tenths of them occurred a single time. The top ten clones comprise under 0.2% of the sample. The sample in question was unstimulated CD4+ T cells sorted from spleen or lymph node cells, obtained before intestinal transplant. The source is a human donor who received an intestinal transplant.

This chain connects TRBV20-1 to TRBJ2-5, with D unclear. The germline V and J ends were trimmed by 6 bases and 3 bases, with 8 bases remaining between them. The length of the CDR3 is 11 residues. Germline loops: CDR1 DFQATT, CDR2 SNEGSKA (reference sequence). CDR3 in DNA: TGCAGTGCCCCCCCCGAAGAGACCCAGTACTTC. This sequence encodes CSAPPEETQYF.

The V call is TRBV2, the J call TRBJ2-7, with 14 nucleotides matching TRBD2. Germline lookup yields CDR1 SNHLY and CDR2 FYNNEI. The junction had 4 bases not matched to a gene; V was cut back by 7 bases and J by 2 bases. The CDR3 has 15 amino acids. As DNA, the CDR3 is TGTGCCAGCACCCAGACTAGCGGGGGGGCCTACGAGCAGTACTTC. Encoded protein: CASTQTSGGAYEQYF.

The V gene is TRBV4-3, the J gene TRBJ2-3; tentatively, D is TRBD2 (5 bases). There are 16 residues in the CDR3. The ends were cut back, 0 bases at V and 2 bases at J, with 12 bases in the middle. Germline V CDR1 and CDR2: LGHNA, YSLEER. The CDR3 nucleotides read TGCGCCAGCAGCCAAGATTTTGCGACTACCACAGATACGCAGTATTTT. Protein product: CASSQDFATTTDTQYF.

V and J are TRBV4-3 and TRBJ1-6; unclear D gene. The CDR3 consists of 16 residues. Germline-derived CDR1 and CDR2 are LGHNA and YSLEER. The V end was cut by 0 bases, the J end by 0 bases, with 6 bases between. The CDR3 DNA is TGCGCCAGCAGCCAAGACCGGAGCTCCTATAATTCACCCCTCCACTTT. It translates to CASSQDRSSYNSPLHF.

The chain combines TRBV5-6 with TRBJ2-7, with 9 bases lining up with TRBD2. V lost 3 bases, J lost 2 bases, and 15 bases stayed unmatched. The CDR3 loop spans 18 amino acids. The germline CDR1 and CDR2 sequences are SGHDT and YYEEEE. The CDR3 region is CASSSAARGGRNAYEQYF. CDR3 nucleotide sequence: TGTGCCAGCAGCTCGGCGGCGCGGGGGGGGAGGAACGCCTACGAGCAGTACTTC.

The gene calls are TRBV6-5 and TRBJ1-4; D might be TRBD1 (5 bases). Germline-derived CDR1 and CDR2 are MNHEY and SVGAGI. The CDR3 is 15 residues long. V lost 2 bases and J 0 bases, leaving 7 bases between the germline ends. CDR3 sequence (DNA): TGTGCCAGCAGTTACGGGGGGGCAACTAATGAAAAACTGTTTTTT. Its protein product is CASSYGGATNEKLFF.

The chain couples TRBV5-1 to TRBJ1-6, with 7 bases that match TRBD1. CDR3 length: 15 amino acids. Trimming took 0 bases from V and 13 from J; bases not matched to a gene: 10. Germline lookup yields CDR1 SGHRS and CDR2 YFSETQ. Here the CDR3 DNA reads TGCGCCAGCAGCTTGGCCGCAGGACAGGTCAGCCCCCTCCACTTT. This sequence encodes CASSLAAGQVSPLHF.

The chain carries TRBV19 and TRBJ1-5; 7 bases are a match to TRBD1. Germline loops: CDR1 LNHDA, CDR2 SQIVND (reference sequence). This CDR3 contains 15 residues. V lost 0 bases and J lost 6; bases outside the gene matches: 5. The CDR3 DNA sequence: TGTGCCAGTAGTATAGACAGGGGGTCTAGTCAGCCCCAGCATTTT. Translation: CASSIDRGSSQPQHF.

The J gene is TRBJ1-1, the V gene TRBV2; tentative D call: TRBD1 (6 bases). Between the trimmed V and J ends, which lost 3 bases and 4 bases, there was a span of 12 bases. CDR3 length: 14 amino acids. The germline V gene encodes CDR1 SNHLY and CDR2 FYNNEI. Here the CDR3 DNA reads TGTGCCAGCAGTGAGCAGGGGTGGGGCACTGAAGCTTTCTTT. It codes for CASSEQGWGTEAFF.

The rearrangement joins TRBV16 to TRBJ1-3; D remains ambiguous. Trimming took 2 bases from V and 5 from J, leaving 10 bases between them. The CDR3 length is 14 residues. CDR1 is KGHSY, CDR2 FQNENV, per germline. The CDR3 protein is CASSQPGLRNTIYF. In nucleotides, the CDR3 is TGTGCCAGCAGCCAACCTGGACTTCGAAACACCATATATTTT.

The CDR3 region is CASTKGSGTPNQPQHF. In DNA, the CDR3 is TGTGCCAGTACCAAAGGGTCCGGGACACCTAATCAGCCCCAGCATTTT. The V call is TRBV19, the J call TRBJ1-5; tentatively, D is TRBD1 (6 bases). Trimming stripped 7 bases from V and 4 bases from J, with 20 bases between. This CDR3 is built from 16 residues. Germline V gene sequence: CDR1 LNHDA, CDR2 SQIVND (reference sequence).

J is TRBJ1-1 and V is TRBV28; D uncertain. Trimming took 3 bases from V and 0 from J, leaving 5 bases between them. CDR1 MDHEN and CDR2 SYDVKM come from the germline V gene. This CDR3 spans 13 amino acids. DNA for the CDR3: TGTGCCAGCAGTTTCGGTATGAACACTGAAGCTTTCTTT. It translates to CASSFGMNTEAFF.

The chain joins TRBV7-9 to TRBJ1-1; tentatively, D is TRBD1 (5 bases). Trimming stripped 5 bases from V and 6 bases from J, with 19 bases between. CDR3 size: 15 residues. Germline-derived CDR1 and CDR2 are SEHNR and FQNEAQ (reference sequence). CDR3 region: CASSEEIGAGAEAFF. DNA for the CDR3: TGTGCCAGCAGCGAGGAGATCGGCGCGGGGGCTGAAGCTTTCTTT.

V and J are TRBV9 and TRBJ2-1; 10 positions match TRBD2. The CDR3 consists of 16 residues. Germline values: CDR1 SGDLS, CDR2 YYNGEE. Trimming removed 0 bases from V and 8 bases from J; junction bases left unmatched: 8. Here the CDR3 DNA reads TGTGCCAGCAGCGTAGTTGGTAGCGGGAGGTTGGATGAGCAGTTCTTC. The encoded protein is CASSVVGSGRLDEQFF.

The chain recombines TRBV28 with TRBJ2-1; 9 nucleotides line up with TRBD2. With V trimmed by 5 bases and J by 9 bases, 8 bases remained unmatched. The germline V gene has CDR1 MDHEN and CDR2 SYDVKM. This CDR3 is built from 14 residues. CDR3 in DNA: TGTGCCAGCAGTCGGCCTAGCGGGAATGGTGAGCAGTTCTTC. Its protein is CASSRPSGNGEQFF.

This clone occurred once. The chain employs TRBV18 and TRBJ2-6; TRBD1 agrees at 9 bases. V was clipped by 4 bases and J by 0 bases; unmatched bases: 4. The germline V gene encodes CDR1 KGHSH and CDR2 LQKENI. The CDR3 extends over 17 amino acids. The chain's CDR3 is CASSLRTGDSGANVLTF. The CDR3 region has the DNA TGTGCCAGCTCACTACGGACAGGGGACTCTGGGGCCAACGTCCTGACTTTC.

This chain joins TRBV11-3 and TRBJ2-2; D uncertain. Trimming stripped 5 bases from V and 0 bases from J, with 4 bases between. Germline V gene sequence: CDR1 SGHNT, CDR2 YENEEA. The CDR3 has 13 amino acids. CDR3 protein: CASSPPNTGELFF. The CDR3 nucleotides read TGTGCCAGCAGCCCTCCGAACACCGGGGAGCTGTTTTTT.

The genes are TRBV5-1 and TRBJ2-5; the D gene is possibly TRBD2 (6 bases). Germline assignment: CDR1 SGHRS and CDR2 YFSETQ. Trimming shortened V by 2 bases and J by 5 bases, and 10 bases separated the two germline ends. The CDR3 length is 13 residues. CDR3 nucleotide sequence: TGCGCCAGCAGCTTAGCGGGTATGGAGACCCAGTACTTC. Its translation is CASSLAGMETQYF.